A selection of T cell receptor beta chains follows, all from one sample in a study of blood T cell repertoires in COVID-19. The table came from immunoSEQ multiplex PCR; TCRdb's copy has only in-frame clones and leaves some out. The table includes 130,000 to 150,000 clones, 70% to 90% detected once. The sequencing input was peripheral blood. Every receptor here comes from a man between 65 and 85 years old with acute or convalescent COVID-19. Both conserved end residues are part of each CDR3. D genes are given only for firm matches. A row's size may be missing; if present it is once, few, many or a size class.

abundance | j_gene | d_gene | v_gene | CDR3nt | CDR3aa
few | TRBJ1-6 | NA | TRBV28 | TGTGCCAGCAGTTCCGGGACTGGGAATTCACCCCTCCACTTT | CASSSGTGNSPLHF
NA | TRBJ1-1 | NA | TRBV7-8 | TGTGCCAGCAGCACACAGGGACGTCTCACTGAAGCTTTCTTT | CASSTQGRLTEAFF
NA | TRBJ2-1 | TRBD2 | TRBV2 | TGTGCCAGCGGCCTAGCGGGGGTCAATGAGCAGTTCTTC | CASGLAGVNEQFF
NA | TRBJ1-2 | TRBD1 | TRBV5-1 | TGCGCCAGCTCGGGACAGGTTTCTAACTATGGCTACACCTTC | CASSGQVSNYGYTF
NA | TRBJ2-7 | TRBD1 | TRBV5-1 | TGCGCCAGCAGCTCGACAGGGACCTCCTACGAGCAGTACTTC | CASSSTGTSYEQYF
NA | TRBJ2-2 | TRBD1 | TRBV6-1 | TGTGCCAGCAGTGTCGTGTGGGACAGGCTGGCCGGGGAGCTGTTTTTT | CASSVVWDRLAGELFF
NA | TRBJ2-7 | TRBD2 | TRBV5-1 | TGCGCCAGCAGCGGCGGCACAGCGGGGGGCCTCAAGCAGTACTTC | CASSGGTAGGLKQYF
NA | TRBJ2-7 | NA | TRBV7-9 | TGTGCCAGCAGCATCACAGGGTACGCCTACGAGCAGTACTTC | CASSITGYAYEQYF
NA | TRBJ2-2 | NA | TRBV14 | TGTGCCAGCAGCCAACCCCAAAAGGACGGGAGCGCCGGGGAGCTGTTTTTT | CASSQPQKDGSAGELFF
NA | TRBJ2-5 | NA | TRBV28 | TGTGCCAGCAGTTTCCTATACAGGGACGAGACCCAGTACTTC | CASSFLYRDETQYF
NA | TRBJ2-5 | NA | TRBV7-9 | TGTGCCAGCAGCTTGGGTATCGAGAGACGACATGGAGAGACCCAGTACTTC | CASSLGIERRHGETQYF
NA | TRBJ2-5 | TRBD1 | TRBV24-1 | TGTGCCACCAGCGAAACCGGGACAGGGGACCAAGAGACCCAGTACTTC | CATSETGTGDQETQYF
NA | TRBJ1-4 | TRBD1 | TRBV2 | TGTGCCAGCAAGCTACAGGGGAAGGCTGAAAAACTGTTTTTT | CASKLQGKAEKLFF
NA | TRBJ2-7 | TRBD1 | TRBV5-1 | TGCGCCAGCAGCTTGAAACAGGGGGCCAACGAGCAGTACTTC | CASSLKQGANEQYF
NA | TRBJ1-1 | NA | TRBV27 | TGTGCCAGCAGTTTATCGGAGGGTTCGACAGCTTTCTTT | CASSLSEGSTAFF
NA | TRBJ2-6 | NA | TRBV19 | TGTGCCAGTACCCCAGAGGGATATGGGGCCAACGTCCTGACTTTC | CASTPEGYGANVLTF
NA | TRBJ2-3 | TRBD2 | TRBV7-2 | TGTGCCAGCAGCTTTCTGCCAGCGGGAGGTCGGGAAGATACGCAGTATTTT | CASSFLPAGGREDTQYF